The text below deals with one T cell receptor beta chain. What it binds is not known. This entry comes from a study of identical twins. Study results and limitations: Memory repertoires lacked the insertion deficit that abundant cord blood beta clonotypes showed.

Each CDR3 protein is one row after TCRdb ran MiXCR on the 5' RACE reads. In the table there are 1.5 million to 2 million distinct CDR3 sequences, roughly a third of which are singletons. This CDR3 is 14 amino acids long. Germline V gene data show CDR1 as KGHSH and CDR2 as LQKENI. Trimming left V 1 base short and J 2 bases short, with 7 bases between. V usage is TRBV18 and J usage is TRBJ2-3; D remains ambiguous. Sequenced input: cord blood. The sequence was collected from a newborn girl in good health. CDR3: CASSPRLTTDTQYF. CDR3 DNA: TGTGCCAGCTCACCACGGCTAACCACAGATACGCAGTATTTT.